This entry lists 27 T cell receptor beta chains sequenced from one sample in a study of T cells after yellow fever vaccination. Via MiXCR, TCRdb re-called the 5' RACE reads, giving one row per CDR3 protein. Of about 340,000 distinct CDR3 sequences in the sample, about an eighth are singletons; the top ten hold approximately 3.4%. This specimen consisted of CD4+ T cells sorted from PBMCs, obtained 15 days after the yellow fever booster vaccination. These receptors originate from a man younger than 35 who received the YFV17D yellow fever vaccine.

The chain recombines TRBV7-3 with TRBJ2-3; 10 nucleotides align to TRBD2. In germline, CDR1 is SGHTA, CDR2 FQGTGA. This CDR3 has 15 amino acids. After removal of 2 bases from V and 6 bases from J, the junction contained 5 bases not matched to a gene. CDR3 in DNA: TGTGCCAGCAGCTTACGGGGACTAGCGTTTGATACGCAGTATTTT. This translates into CASSLRGLAFDTQYF.

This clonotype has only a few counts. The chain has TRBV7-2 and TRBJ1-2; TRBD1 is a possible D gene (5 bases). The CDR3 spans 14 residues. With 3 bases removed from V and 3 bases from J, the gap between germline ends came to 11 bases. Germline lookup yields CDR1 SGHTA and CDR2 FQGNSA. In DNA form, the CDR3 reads TGTGCCAGCAGCTTCCGACGGGGGGACTATGGCTACACCTTC. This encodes CASSFRRGDYGYTF.

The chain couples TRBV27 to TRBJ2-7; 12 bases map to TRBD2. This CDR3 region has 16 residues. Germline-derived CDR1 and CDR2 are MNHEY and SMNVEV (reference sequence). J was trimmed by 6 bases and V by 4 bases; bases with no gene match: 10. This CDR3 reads CASSSHLPGLAGEQYF. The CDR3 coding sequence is TGTGCCAGCAGTTCCCATCTACCGGGACTAGCGGGCGAGCAGTACTTC.

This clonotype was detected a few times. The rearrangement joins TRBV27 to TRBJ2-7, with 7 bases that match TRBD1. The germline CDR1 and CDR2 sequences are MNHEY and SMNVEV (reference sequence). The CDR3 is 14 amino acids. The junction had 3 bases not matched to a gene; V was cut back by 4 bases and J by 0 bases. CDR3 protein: CASSSGGSSYEQYF. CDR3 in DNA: TGTGCCAGCAGTTCAGGGGGAAGCTCCTACGAGCAGTACTTC.

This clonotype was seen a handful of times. The CDR3 nucleotides are TGTGCCAGCAGTTGGGCGGTGAACACTGAAGCTTTCTTT. Its protein product is CASSWAVNTEAFF. The genes are TRBV6-2 or TRBV6-3 and TRBJ1-1; the D is unclear. This CDR3 spans 13 amino acids. Between the trimmed V and J ends, which lost 4 bases and 0 bases, there was a span of 6 bases. Germline V gene sequence: CDR1 MNHEY, CDR2 SVGEGT.

CDR3 sequence reads: CASSLWAANEQFF. DNA of the CDR3: TGTGCCAGCAGTTTATGGGCTGCTAATGAGCAGTTCTTC. The rearrangement joins TRBV12-3 or TRBV12-4 to TRBJ2-1, with no clear D. Trimming left V 2 bases short and J 7 bases short, with 9 bases between. CDR3 length: 13 amino acids.

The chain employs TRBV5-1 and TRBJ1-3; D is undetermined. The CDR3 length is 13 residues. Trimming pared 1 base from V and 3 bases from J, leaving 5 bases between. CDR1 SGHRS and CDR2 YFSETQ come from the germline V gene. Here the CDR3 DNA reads TGCGCCAGCAGCTTGACAGTTGGAAACACCATATATTTT. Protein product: CASSLTVGNTIYF.

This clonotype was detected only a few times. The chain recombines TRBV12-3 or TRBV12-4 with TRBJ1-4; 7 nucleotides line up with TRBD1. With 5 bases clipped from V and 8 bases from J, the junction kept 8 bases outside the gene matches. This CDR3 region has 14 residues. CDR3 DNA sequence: TGTGCCAGCAGTAACCGGGACAGTGGGGAAAAACTGTTTTTT. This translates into CASSNRDSGEKLFF.

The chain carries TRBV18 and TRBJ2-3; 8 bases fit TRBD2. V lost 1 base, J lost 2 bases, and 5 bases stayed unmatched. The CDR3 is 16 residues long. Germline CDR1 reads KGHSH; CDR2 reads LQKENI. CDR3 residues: CASSPRDSGATDTQYF. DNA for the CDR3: TGTGCCAGCTCACCACGGGATAGCGGGGCCACAGATACGCAGTATTTT.

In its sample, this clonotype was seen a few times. This CDR3 is CASSHKGAIYGYTF. The CDR3 region has the DNA TGTGCCAGCAGCCATAAAGGAGCAATCTATGGCTACACCTTC. V and J are TRBV3-1 and TRBJ1-2; no clear D. V was trimmed by 3 bases and J by 4 bases, leaving 12 bases between them. The CDR3 is made up of 14 amino acids. CDR1 and CDR2 (germline): LGHDT, YNNKEL (reference sequence).

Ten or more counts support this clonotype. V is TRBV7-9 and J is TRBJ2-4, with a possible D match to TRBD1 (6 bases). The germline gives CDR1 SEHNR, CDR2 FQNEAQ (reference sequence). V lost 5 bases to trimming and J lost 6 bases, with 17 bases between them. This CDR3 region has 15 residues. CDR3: CASSPRQELGNIQYF. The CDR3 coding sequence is TGTGCCAGCAGCCCCCGACAGGAATTGGGAAACATTCAGTACTTC.

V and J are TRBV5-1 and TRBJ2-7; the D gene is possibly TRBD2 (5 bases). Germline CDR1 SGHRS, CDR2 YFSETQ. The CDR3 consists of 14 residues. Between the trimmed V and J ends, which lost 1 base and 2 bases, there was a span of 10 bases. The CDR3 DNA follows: TGCGCCAGCAGCTTGCGGAACGGGGCCTACGAGCAGTACGTC. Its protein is CASSLRNGAYEQYV.

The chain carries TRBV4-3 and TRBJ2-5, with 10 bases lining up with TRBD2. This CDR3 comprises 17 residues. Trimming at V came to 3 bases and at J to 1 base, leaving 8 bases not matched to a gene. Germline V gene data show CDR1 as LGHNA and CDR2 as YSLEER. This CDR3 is CASSHHSGGASQETQYF. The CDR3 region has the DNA TGCGCCAGCAGCCACCACAGCGGGGGGGCTAGCCAAGAGACCCAGTACTTC.

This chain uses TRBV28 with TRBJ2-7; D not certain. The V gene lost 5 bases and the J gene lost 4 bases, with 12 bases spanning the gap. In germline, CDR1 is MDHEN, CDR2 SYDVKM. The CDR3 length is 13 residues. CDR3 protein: CASSPSLGYEQYV. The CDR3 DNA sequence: TGTGCCAGCAGTCCGTCCCTGGGATACGAGCAGTACGTC.

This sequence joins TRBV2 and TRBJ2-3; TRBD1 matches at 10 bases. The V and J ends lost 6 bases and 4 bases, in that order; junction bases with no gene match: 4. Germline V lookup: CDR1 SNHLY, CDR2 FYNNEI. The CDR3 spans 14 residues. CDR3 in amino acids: CASRDRGRADTQYF. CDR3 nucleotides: TGTGCCAGCAGGGACAGGGGGAGGGCAGATACGCAGTATTTT.

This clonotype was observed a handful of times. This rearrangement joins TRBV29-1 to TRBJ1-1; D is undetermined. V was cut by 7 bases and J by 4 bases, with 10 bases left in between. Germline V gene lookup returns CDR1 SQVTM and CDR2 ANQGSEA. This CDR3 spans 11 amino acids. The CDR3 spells CSGDYGTEAFF. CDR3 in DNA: TGCAGCGGAGACTATGGCACTGAAGCTTTCTTT. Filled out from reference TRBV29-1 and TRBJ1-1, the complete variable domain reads SAVISQKPSRDICQRGTSLTIQCQVDSQVTMMFWYRQQPGQSLTLIATANQGSEATYESGFVIDKFPISRPNLTFSTLTVSNMSPEDSSIYLCSGDYGTEAFFGQGTRLTVV.

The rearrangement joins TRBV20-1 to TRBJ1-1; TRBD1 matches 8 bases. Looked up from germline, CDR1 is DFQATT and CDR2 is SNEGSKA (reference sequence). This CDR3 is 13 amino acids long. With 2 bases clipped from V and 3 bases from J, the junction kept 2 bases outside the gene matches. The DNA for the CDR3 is TGCAGTGCTAGAAACAGGGGGGACACTGAAGCTTTCTTT. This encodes CSARNRGDTEAFF.

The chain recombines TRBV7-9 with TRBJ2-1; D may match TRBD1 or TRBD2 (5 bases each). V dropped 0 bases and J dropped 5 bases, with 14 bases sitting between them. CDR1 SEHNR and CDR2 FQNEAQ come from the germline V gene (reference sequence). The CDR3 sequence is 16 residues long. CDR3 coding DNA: TGTGCCAGCAGCTTAGCTCCGGGACGGGAAGACAATGAGCAGTTCTTC. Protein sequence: CASSLAPGREDNEQFF.

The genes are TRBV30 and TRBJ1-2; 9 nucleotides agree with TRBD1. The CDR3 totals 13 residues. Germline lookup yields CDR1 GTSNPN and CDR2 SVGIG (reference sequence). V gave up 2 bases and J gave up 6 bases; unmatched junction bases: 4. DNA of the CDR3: TGTGCCTGGAGTCCCGGGACAGGGAATGGCTACACCTTC. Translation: CAWSPGTGNGYTF.

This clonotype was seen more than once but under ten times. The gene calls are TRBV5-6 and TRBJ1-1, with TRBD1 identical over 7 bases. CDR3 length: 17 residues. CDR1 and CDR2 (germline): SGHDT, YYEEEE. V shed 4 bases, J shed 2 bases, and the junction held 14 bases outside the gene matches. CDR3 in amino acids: CASSRDIGQETNTEAFF. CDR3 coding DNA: TGTGCCAGCAGCAGGGACATCGGACAGGAAACAAACACTGAAGCTTTCTTT.

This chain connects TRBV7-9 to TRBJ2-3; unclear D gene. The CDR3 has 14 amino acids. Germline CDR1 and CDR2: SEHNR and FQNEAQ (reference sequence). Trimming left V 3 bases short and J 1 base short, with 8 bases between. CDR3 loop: CASSFTRGTDTQYF. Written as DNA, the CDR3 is TGTGCCAGCAGCTTTACTCGGGGCACAGATACGCAGTATTTT. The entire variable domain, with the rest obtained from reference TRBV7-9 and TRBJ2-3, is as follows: DTGVSQNPRHKITKRGQNVTFRCDPISEHNRLYWYRQTLGQGPEFLTYFQNEAQLEKSRLLSDRFSAERPKGSFSTLEIQRTEQGDSAMYLCASSFTRGTDTQYFGPGTRLTVL.

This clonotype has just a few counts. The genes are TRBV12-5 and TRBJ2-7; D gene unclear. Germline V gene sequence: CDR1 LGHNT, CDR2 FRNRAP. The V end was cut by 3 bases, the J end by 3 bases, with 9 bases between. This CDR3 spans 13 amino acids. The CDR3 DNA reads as TGTGCTAGTGGTTTTCCCGGGTTCTACGAGCAGTACTTC. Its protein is CASGFPGFYEQYF.

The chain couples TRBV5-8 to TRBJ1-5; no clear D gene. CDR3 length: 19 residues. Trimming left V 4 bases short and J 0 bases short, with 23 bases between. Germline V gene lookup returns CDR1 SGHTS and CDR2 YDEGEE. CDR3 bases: TGTGCCAGCAGCCTTGCCAGGAGGACGGCTGATTATAGCAATCAGCCCCAGCATTTT. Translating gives CASSLARRTADYSNQPQHF.

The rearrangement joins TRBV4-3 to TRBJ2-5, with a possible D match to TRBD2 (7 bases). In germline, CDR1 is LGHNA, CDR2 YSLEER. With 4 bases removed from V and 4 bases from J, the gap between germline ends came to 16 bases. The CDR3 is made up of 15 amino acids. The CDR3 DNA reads TGCGCCAGCAGCCGGGCCGGGGGGCTAGGAGAGACCCAGTACTTC. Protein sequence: CASSRAGGLGETQYF.

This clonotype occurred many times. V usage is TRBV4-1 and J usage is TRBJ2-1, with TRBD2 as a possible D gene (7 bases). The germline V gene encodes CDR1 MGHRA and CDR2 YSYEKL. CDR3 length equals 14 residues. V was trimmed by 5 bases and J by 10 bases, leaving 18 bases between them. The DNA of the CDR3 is TGCGCCAGCAGCTACGGGGGGCCATCGGGAGAGCAGTTCTTC. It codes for CASSYGGPSGEQFF.

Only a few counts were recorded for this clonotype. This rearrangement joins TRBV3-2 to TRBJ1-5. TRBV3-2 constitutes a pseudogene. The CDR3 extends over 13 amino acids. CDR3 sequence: CASSQVYEQPQHF. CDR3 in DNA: TGTGCCAGCAGCCAGGTTTATGAGCAGCCCCAGCATTTT.

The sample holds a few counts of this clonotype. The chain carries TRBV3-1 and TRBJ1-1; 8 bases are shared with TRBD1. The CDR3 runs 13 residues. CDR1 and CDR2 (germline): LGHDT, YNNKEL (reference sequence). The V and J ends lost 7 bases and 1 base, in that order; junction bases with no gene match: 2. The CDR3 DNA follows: TGTGCCAGCACAGGACAGGGGAACACTGAAGCTTTCTTT. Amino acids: CASTGQGNTEAFF.